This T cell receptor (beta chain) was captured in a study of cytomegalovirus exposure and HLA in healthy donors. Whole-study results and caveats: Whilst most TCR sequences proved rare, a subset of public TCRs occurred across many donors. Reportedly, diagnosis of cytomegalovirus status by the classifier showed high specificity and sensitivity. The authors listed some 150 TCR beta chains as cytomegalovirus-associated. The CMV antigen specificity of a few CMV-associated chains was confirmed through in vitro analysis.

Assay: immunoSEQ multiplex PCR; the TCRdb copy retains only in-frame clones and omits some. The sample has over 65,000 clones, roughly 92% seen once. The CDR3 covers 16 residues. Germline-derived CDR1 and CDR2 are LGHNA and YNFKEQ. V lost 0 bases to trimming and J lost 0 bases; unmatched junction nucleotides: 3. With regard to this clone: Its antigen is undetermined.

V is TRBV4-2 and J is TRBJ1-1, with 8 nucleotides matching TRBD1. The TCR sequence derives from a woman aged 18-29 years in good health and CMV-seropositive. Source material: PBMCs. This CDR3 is CASSQDTGGMNTEAFF. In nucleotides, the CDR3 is TGTGCCAGCAGCCAAGACACAGGGGGAATGAACACTGAAGCTTTCTTT.